The 9 T cell receptor beta chains in this list originate from one sample, sequenced in a study of cytomegalovirus exposure and HLA in healthy donors. The PCR made use of 60 Vbeta and 13 Jbeta primers. Measured with immunoSEQ multiplex PCR; TCRdb has only the in-frame clones, and not every one. The sample gives 160,000 or so clones, 70% to 80% of which show up once; around 2.5% is in the top ten. Sequencing input: PBMCs. These receptors were taken from a man aged 55-75 years in good health and CMV-seronegative.

V and J are TRBV6-1 and TRBJ2-7; D is perhaps TRBD1 (6 bases). CDR3 size: 14 residues. Germline CDR1 MNHNS, CDR2 SASEGT. Deletions cut 3 bases from V and 0 bases from J, with 9 bases between. The CDR3 DNA is TGTGCCAGCAGTGACCAGGGGAGCTCCTACGAGCAGTACTTC. Translating it yields CASSDQGSSYEQYF.

This clone was seen a single time. The rearrangement links TRBV10-1 to TRBJ1-2; a weak D match, TRBD1 (5 bases). Germline V gives CDR1 WNHNN, CDR2 SYGVQD (reference sequence). V was shortened by 3 bases and J by 8 bases, with 10 bases between the two germline ends. The CDR3 contains 12 residues. CDR3 coding DNA: TGCGCCAGCAGTGACAGGGCCGGGGGCTACACCTTC. Amino acids: CASSDRAGGYTF.

This chain links TRBV11-2 with TRBJ2-3; possibly TRBD2 for D (6 bases). The CDR3 spans 15 residues. Germline CDR1 SGHAT, CDR2 FQNNGV. The V end was cut by 0 bases, the J end by 6 bases, with 13 bases between. Here the CDR3 DNA reads TGTGCCAGCAGCTTAGATAGCGGAGCTGCTGATACGCAGTATTTT. It codes for CASSLDSGAADTQYF.

The chain combines TRBV7-6 with TRBJ2-1; the match to TRBD2 covers 10 bases. Germline V gene lookup returns CDR1 SGHVS and CDR2 FNYEAQ. This CDR3 has 15 residues. The V segment lost 2 bases and the J segment 5 bases; nucleotides outside the gene matches: 3. CDR3 in amino acids: CASSLQRGGHNEQFF. The CDR3 DNA reads as TGTGCCAGCAGCTTACAGCGGGGGGGCCACAATGAGCAGTTCTTC.

This clone was seen a handful of times. The chain uses TRBV9 and TRBJ1-5; D unresolved. V was shortened by 0 bases and J by 5 bases, with 9 bases between the two germline ends. This CDR3 region has 14 residues. CDR1 is SGDLS and CDR2 is YYNGEE in the germline V gene. The CDR3 DNA reads TGTGCCAGCAGCGTAGGTACACCAGATCAGCCCCAGCATTTT. This translates into CASSVGTPDQPQHF.

This chain links TRBV5-1 with TRBJ2-3; D is perhaps TRBD1 (6 bases). V dropped 5 bases and J dropped 5 bases, with 9 bases sitting between them. CDR3 length equals 12 residues. The germline gives CDR1 SGHRS, CDR2 YFSETQ. DNA of the CDR3: TGCGCCAGCAGTAAGGACAGAGATACGCAGTATTTT. Protein sequence: CASSKDRDTQYF.

J is TRBJ2-1 and V is TRBV9; D might be TRBD1 (10 bases). The CDR3 has 21 amino acids. Trimming shortened V by 4 bases and J by 9 bases, and 38 bases separated the two germline ends. Germline V lookup: CDR1 SGDLS, CDR2 YYNGEE. The CDR3 DNA follows: TGTGCCAGCAGCCCCAATACGGCGGGGACAGGGGTAGCGGGAGTCGGAATTGAGCAGTTCTTC. It yields the protein CASSPNTAGTGVAGVGIEQFF.

V usage is TRBV29-1 and J usage is TRBJ2-5; the D is unclear. V was trimmed by 6 bases and J by 5 bases, leaving 10 bases between them. Per germline, CDR1 SQVTM and CDR2 ANQGSEA. CDR3 length: 11 residues. The CDR3 region is CSVRYAETQYF. The CDR3 nucleotides read TGCAGCGTCAGGTATGCGGAGACCCAGTACTTC.

This clone has only a few counts. Sequence at one end of the junction differs from germline and may be a read error. The chain has TRBV27 and TRBJ1-2; TRBD1 is a possible D gene (5 bases). The CDR3 has 14 amino acids. Germline CDR1 MNHEY, CDR2 SMNVEV (reference sequence). The CDR3 spells CASSLIDSNYGYPF. The CDR3 nucleotides read TGTGCCAGCAGTTTAATAGACAGTAACTATGGCTACCCCTTC.